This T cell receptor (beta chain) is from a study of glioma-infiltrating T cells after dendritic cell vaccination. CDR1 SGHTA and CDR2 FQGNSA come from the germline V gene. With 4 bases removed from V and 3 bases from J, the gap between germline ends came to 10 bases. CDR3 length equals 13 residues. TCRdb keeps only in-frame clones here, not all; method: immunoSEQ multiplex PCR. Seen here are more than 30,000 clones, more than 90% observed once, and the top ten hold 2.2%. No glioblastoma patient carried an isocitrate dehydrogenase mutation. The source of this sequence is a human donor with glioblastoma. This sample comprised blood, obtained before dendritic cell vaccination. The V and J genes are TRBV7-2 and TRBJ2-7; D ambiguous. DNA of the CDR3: TGTGCCAGCAGCTCCCTACCGGGCTACGAGCAGTACTTC. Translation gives CASSSLPGYEQYF.